This T cell receptor beta chain was identified in a study of T cell repertoires in cytomegalovirus infection (dated by TCRdb to 2018 to 2020). With respect to the entire study: Donor HLA type was relevant to the analysis, as public TCR beta signatures indicated carriage of CMV infection together with the matching HLA type.

Measured from the cysteine to the phenylalanine, the CDR3 is 16 residues long. Just the 48-base CDR3 DNA is kept, in frame starting at base 1. Reading the germline V gene (reference sequence) gives CDR1 DFQATT and CDR2 SNEGSKA. V ends up 3 bases short and J 7 bases short, with an unmatched junction base count of 10. Overall study outcomes, separate from this receptor: Carriers of CMV infection plus the relevant HLA type were discriminated by the cumulative frequency of public TCR beta family members in the study cohort and in an independent approximately 360-donor cohort. The ex vivo response was dominated by HLA-C-restricted CMV-specific TCR beta clonotypes, which also provided the single most frequent clonotype in two of eight donors.

The data were produced on an Illumina HiSeq 1500. The raw public data were reprocessed by TCRdb itself: fastp quality trimming at Q25, MiXCR clonotype calling, in-frame beta chains only. Rows with one shared CDR3 protein collapse into an entry with the most common genes and DNA. This sample gives roughly 230,000 distinct CDR3 sequences in total; about 18% of them show up just once. Around 43% of the sample is taken by the ten largest. The sample holds a few counts of this clonotype. Its antigen is not yet known. No base qualities exist here, and no much larger clone lies one base off it. The chain links TRBV20-1 with TRBJ2-2; 11 central bases correspond to TRBD2. The receptor's source is a human donor in good health (CMV status not recorded). Some clones in this sample may be carry-over from other donors' samples. Sequencing used CD8+ T cells from PBMCs. The CDR3 corresponds to CSASSASGGKSGELFF. The DNA sequence is given as TGCAGTGCTAGTAGCGCTAGCGGGGGGAAGAGCGGGGAGCTGTTTTTT.